This TCR beta chain was recovered during a study of T cells in Graves' hyperthyroidism and ophthalmopathy. Points from the study as a whole: Ophthalmopathy was told apart from stable hyperthyroidism by a 13 V-J model.

Trimming pared 8 bases from V and 0 bases from J, leaving 10 bases between. The germline V gene has CDR1 MNHNS and CDR2 SASEGT. The CDR3 covers 13 residues. There were TCR beta CDR3 regions amplified from RNA transcripts. HTBI primers drove first-round RT-PCR of the TCR CDR3. One entry per CDR3 protein, called by TCRdb with MiXCR from the multiplex PCR reads. The sample lists roughly 510,000 distinct CDR3 sequences, less than 25% occurring once. This clonotype came up many times. Its target is not known. A single base separates this from a much larger clone, so it may be a read error. Researchers defined stable Graves' hyperthyroidism as no ophthalmopathy progression within 18 months. Patients having uncontrolled infection, another autoimmune disease, pregnancy or lactation were not included.

The chain recombines TRBV6-1 with TRBJ1-1; tentative D call: TRBD1 (6 bases). The sequence was obtained from a man aged 18 to 30 with Graves' hyperthyroidism. The sequenced sample was blood. CDR3 in amino acids: CASGGQLNTEAFF. CDR3 DNA sequence: TGTGCCAGCGGTGGACAGCTGAACACTGAAGCTTTCTTT.